The rows below give T cell receptor delta chains drawn from one sample of a study of gamma-delta T cells after stem cell transplantation. TCRdb processed the RT-PCR reads again with the CATT caller. The table lists roughly 12,000 delta-chain clones, less than 50% of them singletons, with around 2.8% in the top ten. Sequencing was performed on gamma-delta T cells. The receptors come from a human donor. It is not recorded whose cells these are; they may come from a transplant donor. Both conserved end residues are part of each CDR3. Fields, in order: V gene, J gene, clone size, D gene, CDR3 DNA, CDR3 protein. The D gene is left open where the match is weak. Clone size, where shown, is once, few, many, or a class for clones that have expanded.

TRDV3	TRDJ3	few	TRDD2	TGTGCCTCTGGCCTTCCTACCCTCTCCTGGGACACCCGACAGATGTTTTTC	CASGLPTLSWDTRQMFF
TRDV1	TRDJ1	few	TRDD3	TGTGCTCTTGTAAGCGCTCCTACTGCGTACTGGGGGCCCTACACCGATAAACTCATCTTT	CALVSAPTAYWGPYTDKLIF
TRDV2	TRDJ1	.	TRDD3	TGTGCCTGTGACGCCGGGGAGAGCGACTGGGGGATACTAGGCACCGATAAACTCATCTTT	CACDAGESDWGILGTDKLIF
TRDV1	TRDJ1	few	TRDD3	TGTGCTCTTGGGGTGGCTTCCCGCACAGAGAAGAGGGGGATCCAGGATTCGACCGATAAACTCATCTTT	CALGVASRTEKRGIQDSTDKLIF
TRDV1	TRDJ1	.	TRDD3	TGTGCTCTTGGGGAGCTATGGGCCCCCTGGACGGGGGATCTCAAGGGTAAACTCATCTTT	CALGELWAPWTGDLKGKLIF
TRDV1	TRDJ1	.	TRDD3	TGTGCTCTTGGGTACTGGGGGATAATCTCCGGGACCGATAAACTCATCTTT	CALGYWGIISGTDKLIF
TRDV2	TRDJ3	.	TRDD3	TGTGCCTGTGACCCTGGTACTGGGGGTCAAAGCTCCTGGGACACCCGCCAGATGTTTTTC	CACDPGTGGQSSWDTRQMFF
TRDV2	TRDJ3	.	.	TGTGCCTGTGACCCTGGTCTTATCCGCCTCTATTTCGTCTTCGACACCCGACAGATGTTTTTC	CACDPGLIRLYFVFDTRQMFF
TRDV3	TRDJ1	few	.	TGTGCCTTTGGTAGAGGGATCACGGTAAAGGCGTACACCGATAAACTCATCTTT	CAFGRGITVKAYTDKLIF
TRDV1	TRDJ2	few	.	TGTGCTCTTGGGGAACCGGTTTCCCGTGGGGGTTCAATGACAGCACAACTCTTCTTT	CALGEPVSRGGSMTAQLFF
TRDV2	TRDJ3	.	TRDD3	TGTGCCTGTGACACCGCCCACTGGGGGAGACCATGGGGCTCCTGGGACACCCGACAGATGTTTTTC	CACDTAHWGRPWGSWDTRQMFF
TRDV2	TRDJ3	.	TRDD3	TGTGCCTGTGACTGTGTACTGGGGGCCGCCCCATGCTCCTGGGACACCCGACAGATGTTTTTC	CACDCVLGAAPCSWDTRQMFF
TRDV1	TRDJ1	.	TRDD2	TGTGCTCTTGGGGACCCGGCCTTCCTACTCTTTGGTGGGGATCGGAAACTCATCTTT	CALGDPAFLLFGGDRKLIF
TRDV1	TRDJ1	.	TRDD3	TGTGCTCTTGGGGAACTCTGGGGGAGCCACCCCGCAAGTCTTCACTGGGGGATACCGTACACCGATAAACTCATCTTT	CALGELWGSHPASLHWGIPYTDKLIF
TRDV1	TRDJ1	.	TRDD3	TGTGCTCTTGGGGAACGGAATAGGGGTACTGGGGGGCGGTTCACCGATAAACTCATCTTT	CALGERNRGTGGRFTDKLIF
TRDV3	TRDJ1	.	TRDD3	TGTGCCAAAAGTACTGGGGGATACGGCCTTTACACCGATAAACTCATCTTT	CAKSTGGYGLYTDKLIF
TRDV1	TRDJ1	.	.	TGTGCTCTTGGGGGATTCTTCCCCCTTTACTCAAACCCGAACACCGATAAACTCATCTTT	CALGGFFPLYSNPNTDKLIF
TRDV2	TRDJ1	.	TRDD3	TGTGCCTGTGACACCGTACTGGGGGATACGCGGACCGATAAACTCATCTTT	CACDTVLGDTRTDKLIF
TRDV3	TRDJ1	once	TRDD3	TGTGCCTGCGGCAATGGGTTTTGGGGGATAAAGGCCGATAAACTCATCTTT	CACGNGFWGIKADKLIF
TRDV1	TRDJ1	few	TRDD3	TGTGCTCTTGGGGAAAGCCCCCCGCGCCTTACTGGGGGATACGCAGAACTCATCTTT	CALGESPPRLTGGYAELIF
TRDV3	TRDJ1	.	TRDD3	TGTGCCTTTTTACTGGGGGATAACCAGAAGCGGTACACCGATAAACTCATCTTT	CAFLLGDNQKRYTDKLIF
TRDV2	TRDJ3	.	TRDD3	TGTGCCTGTGACCCGGTACTGGGGGATACGAGAGCTCTCTGGGACACCCGACAGATGTTTTTC	CACDPVLGDTRALWDTRQMFF
TRDV1	TRDJ1	.	TRDD3	TGTGCTCTTGGGGAACTACGCGTGTACTGGGGGTTCCGATCCTACCCCTACACCGATAAACCCATCTTT	CALGELRVYWGFRSYPYTDKPIF
TRDV1	TRDJ1	few	TRDD3	TGTGCTCTTGGGGTTCCTTCCTATCTTACTGGGGGATACCCCTACACCGATAAACTCATCTTT	CALGVPSYLTGGYPYTDKLIF
TRDV2	TRDJ1	.	.	TGTGCCTGTGACGTGAATAGGGGACCCCGGAGGGTGACCGATAAACTCATCTTT	CACDVNRGPRRVTDKLIF
TRDV1	TRDJ1	.	TRDD3	TGTGCTCTTGAAGATAGGGGATACTGCACCGATAAACTCATCTTT	CALEDRGYCTDKLIF
TRDV3	TRDJ1	.	TRDD3	TGTGCCTTTATGGTCTTTTTCCTACGGCTAAGTACTGGGGGATACGGAACGCTCTACACCGATAAACTCATCTTT	CAFMVFFLRLSTGGYGTLYTDKLIF
TRDV1	TRDJ1	few	TRDD3	TGTGCTCTTGTGCCTATTAGAATCTACGCCCCGTACTGGGGGATACGGGTAAATAAACTCATCTTT	CALVPIRIYAPYWGIRVNKLIF
TRDV1	TRDJ1	.	.	TGTGCTCTTGGGGAACCCGAGGTACGCAAGATTCGAGTGGGGGTCCCGTACACCGATAAACTCATCTTT	CALGEPEVRKIRVGVPYTDKLIF
TRAV29/DV5	TRDJ1	.	TRDD2	TGTGCAGCAAGCACCCACTTCCTACGTCCGGGGGAGGAGTACACCGATAAACTCATCTTT	CAASTHFLRPGEEYTDKLIF
TRDV1	TRDJ2	few	.	TGTGCTCTTAGGACTTCTTTGACAGCACAACTCTTCTTT	CALRTSLTAQLFF
TRDV3	TRDJ1	.	TRDD3	TGTGCCTTTAACCGCCCATATTTCCTACCCCCCAGTACTGGGGGATACGGGTACACCGATAAACTCATCTTT	CAFNRPYFLPPSTGGYGYTDKLIF
TRAV29/DV5	TRDJ1	.	TRDD3	TGTGCAGCAAGCGCGTCTCCTACACTGGGGGATATCGGCAAACTCATCTTT	CAASASPTLGDIGKLIF
TRAV29/DV5	TRDJ1	.	TRDD3	TGTGCAGCAACGAGAATCTGGGGGATACAAATGGAAACCGATAAGCTCATCTTT	CAATRIWGIQMETDKLIF
TRDV1	TRDJ3	few	TRDD3	TGTGCTCTTGGTTATACGCCGGGGATGGGGGATACGCGGTCCTGGGACACCCGACAGATGTTTTTC	CALGYTPGMGDTRSWDTRQMFF
TRDV2	TRDJ1	few	TRDD3	TGTGCCTGTGACACGAAACTGGGGGATAGGGGTAAACTCATCTTT	CACDTKLGDRGKLIF
TRDV3	TRDJ1	.	.	TGTGCCGCGGAGTTGGGTTCCGATAACCTCATCTTT	CAAELGSDNLIF
TRDV1	TRDJ1	.	TRDD3	TGTGCTCTTGGGGTCCCTGGGCATAGGCTGCCTAACTGGGGGATACGGAAAACCGATAAACTCATCTTT	CALGVPGHRLPNWGIRKTDKLIF
TRDV3	TRDJ1	.	TRDD3	TGTGCCTTCCCTCGGTCTTTTCCGGGGAGGGATACCTACACCGATAAACTCATCTTT	CAFPRSFPGRDTYTDKLIF
TRDV2	TRDJ1	.	TRDD3	TGTGCCTGTGACACTGGCAGTAGCCTTACTGGGGGATTGTTCACCGATAAACTCATCTTT	CACDTGSSLTGGLFTDKLIF
TRDV2	TRDJ1	.	TRDD3	TGTGCCTGTGACCCCTGGGGGGGAGCCGGAAAACTCATCTTT	CACDPWGGAGKLIF
TRDV2	TRDJ1	medium-sized	.	TGTGCCTGTGTTACTCGTCGTTCGGGGACTCCCGGATGCGTCACCGATAAACTCATCTTT	CACVTRRSGTPGCVTDKLIF